The 10 T cell receptor beta chains presented below share a single source sample, sequenced in a study of shared clonotypes between healthy human individuals. The method was immunoSEQ multiplex PCR; TCRdb's version includes in-frame clones alone and lacks a portion of them. The sample has over a million clones, approximately 76% seen once. Sequencing was done on a sample of memory CD4+ T cells sorted from blood. Regarding subset: CD45RA-negative fraction. The receptors here all came from a man in his late teens or twenties in good health.

The chain links TRBV19 to TRBJ2-4; 7 bases agree with TRBD2. Looked up from germline, CDR1 is LNHDA and CDR2 is SQIVND (reference sequence). The CDR3 loop spans 13 amino acids. Unmatched junction bases numbered 5, after V lost 3 bases and J lost 9 bases. The CDR3 is CASSIDVAGIQYF. The DNA for the CDR3 is TGTGCCAGTAGTATTGATGTAGCGGGCATTCAGTACTTC. The variable domain in full, completed from reference TRBV19 and TRBJ2-4, reads DGGITQSPKYLFRKEGQNVTLSCEQNLNHDAMYWYRQDPGQGLRLIYYSQIVNDFQKGDIAEGYSVSREKKESFPLTVTSAQKNPTAFYLCASSIDVAGIQYFGAGTRLSVL.

There are a few counts of this clone. Distinct nucleotide sequences in the sample also encode this CDR3. The chain joins TRBV20-1 to TRBJ2-5; no clear D. This CDR3 contains 11 residues. Germline CDR1 DFQATT, CDR2 SNEGSKA (reference sequence). Deletions cut 2 bases from V and 5 bases from J, with 6 bases between. CDR3 residues: CSARLAETQYF. In DNA, the CDR3 is TGCAGTGCTAGATTGGCCGAGACCCAGTACTTC.

The rearrangement links TRBV19 to TRBJ1-5; no firm D call. Germline CDR1 LNHDA, CDR2 SQIVND (reference sequence). V was clipped by 1 base and J by 5 bases, with 18 bases between them. The CDR3 runs 17 residues. CDR3 sequence: CASSIAGNDAFHQPQHF. The CDR3 nucleotides read TGTGCCAGTAGTATAGCGGGGAACGATGCTTTTCATCAGCCCCAGCATTTT.

The CDR3 protein is CASSLKVRGTGLTEAFF. For the CDR3, the DNA is TGTGCCAGCAGTTTAAAGGTCAGGGGGACAGGGCTGACTGAAGCTTTCTTT. The chain carries TRBV27 and TRBJ1-1; 9 bases match TRBD1. The CDR3 is made up of 17 amino acids. The V gene end was trimmed by 2 bases and the J gene end by 5 bases; junction bases not matched to a gene: 12. Germline V lookup: CDR1 MNHEY, CDR2 SMNVEV (reference sequence).

The V gene is TRBV7-3, the J gene TRBJ2-3; D is unresolved. Germline CDR1 and CDR2: SGHTA and FQGTGA. The CDR3 has 13 residues. V dropped 4 bases and J dropped 2 bases, with 7 bases sitting between them. The CDR3 sequence is CASSSLFTDTQYF. The CDR3 nucleotides are TGTGCCAGCAGCTCCCTGTTCACAGATACGCAGTATTTT.

The chain joins TRBV11-2 to TRBJ1-4; no clear D gene. The V end lost 1 base, the J end lost 8 bases, and 8 bases lay between the germline ends. CDR1 is SGHAT and CDR2 is FQNNGV in the germline V gene. CDR3 length equals 13 residues. This CDR3 reads CASSLGVPEKLFF. DNA of the CDR3: TGTGCCAGCAGCTTAGGGGTGCCGGAAAAACTGTTTTTT.

V usage is TRBV6-1 and J usage is TRBJ1-5; D gene ambiguous. CDR3 length: 17 amino acids. Germline V CDR1 and CDR2: MNHNS, SASEGT. Trimming left V 4 bases short and J 0 bases short, with 16 bases between. The CDR3: CASSGGSLGYSNQPQHF. In DNA form, the CDR3 reads TGTGCCAGCAGTGGAGGGTCGCTAGGTTATAGCAATCAGCCCCAGCATTTT.

A word on this clone: The same CDR3 is also encoded by other DNA sequences in this sample. The chain employs TRBV2 and TRBJ1-1; no firm D call. Germline V gene lookup returns CDR1 SNHLY and CDR2 FYNNEI. V was pared by 4 bases and J by 2 bases, with 5 bases between. The length of the CDR3 is 12 residues. The CDR3: CASSVTNTEAFF. DNA for the CDR3: TGTGCCAGCAGTGTGACAAACACTGAAGCTTTCTTT.

The rearrangement uses TRBV28 and TRBJ1-5; D not resolved. There are 12 residues in the CDR3. Germline-derived CDR1 and CDR2 are MDHEN and SYDVKM. Trimming took off 5 bases at V and 6 bases at J, with 8 bases between the two ends. CDR3 loop: CASSARGQPQHF. DNA for the CDR3: TGTGCCAGCAGTGCACGCGGTCAGCCCCAGCATTTT.

Here the CDR3 reads CASSLDKRGETQYF. The CDR3 nucleotides read TGTGCCAGCAGCTTAGATAAGAGGGGAGAGACCCAGTACTTC. The chain carries TRBV7-2 and TRBJ2-5; TRBD1 or TRBD2 may be the D gene (5 bases each). CDR1 and CDR2 (germline): SGHTA, FQGNSA. CDR3 length: 14 residues. Trimming left V 1 base short and J 4 bases short, with 10 bases between.